This T cell receptor (beta chain) came from a study of T cell changes during pregnancy in multiple sclerosis. The table came from immunoSEQ multiplex PCR; TCRdb's copy has only in-frame clones and leaves some out. The data show 20,000 or so clones, about nine tenths seen once. V shed 9 bases and J 5 bases; nucleotides not matched to a gene: 4. This CDR3 region has 12 residues. Germline V CDR1 and CDR2: ENHRY, SYGVKD. This sequence originates from a female donor in good health, enrolled as a control in a pregnancy study. The sample in question was CD8+ T cells from peripheral blood mononuclear cells, obtained in the third trimester of pregnancy. The chain uses TRBV10-3 and TRBJ1-2, with TRBD1 identical over 9 bases. This chain's CDR3 is CAIQGAGYGYTF. The CDR3, as DNA: TGTGCCATACAGGGGGCTGGATATGGCTACACCTTC.